This is a list of T cell receptor beta chains from one sample in a study of T cell repertoires in ileal Crohn's disease. Sequencing was performed with immunoSEQ multiplex PCR; in TCRdb, only in-frame clones are kept and a portion is missing. The sample lists approximately 6,900 clones; roughly 70% were seen once. Material for sequencing was ileal tissue. The source is an adult with Crohn's disease. CDR3s leave out the opening cysteine and the closing phenylalanine or tryptophan.

v_call cdr3_aa
TRBV28 ASSLAGAEAF
TRBV6-1 ASSGTSGGADTQY
TRBV15 ATSGTNYGYT
TRBV7-7 ASSPTPISGRETQY
TRBV6-4 ASSDSSGADTQY
TRBV7-2 ASSPTTYGYT
TRBV5-1 ASSLVGGSVYGYT
TRBV19 ASSPGQGGNTIY
TRBV5-1 ASSLDRVVREQY
TRBV7-8 ASSLVLAGGGEQF
TRBV5-4 ASGAETNEKLF
TRBV11-3 ASSAGPLLT
TRBV30 AWKQGSYEQY
TRBV6-1 ASLSGGSPLYEQY
TRBV7-9 ASSLEGTRGYGYT
TRBV5-6 ASSLADYPLNEQF
TRBV7-9 ASSSTGGRNSPLH
TRBV6-6 ASSYSRRDGSSYT
TRBV2 ASSEAARQETQY
TRBV9 ASGQGINSPLH
TRBV30 AWSVLSVEYRRNTEAF
TRBV14 ASSQGLAGPYEQY
TRBV19 ASSIPGLTDTQY
TRBV5-1 ASSLAGLEQY
TRBV19 ASSRLRATSGSSSSYNEQF
TRBV30 AWSRDRRNQPQH
TRBV19 ASSIDQRQADTQY
TRBV6-5 ATIEQGIGTQY
TRBV7-9 ASSLLGGGSGNEQF
TRBV7-9 ASSFRGGAYVFLNEQF
TRBV6-4 ASSESSPGQGTDTQY
TRBV5-1 ASSFGMTSSSYNEQF
TRBV10-1 ASSTRTSGSYEQY
TRBV6-6 ASSDSRGSLGETQY
TRBV5-4 ASSLWAPPNEQF
TRBV25-1 ASSTAAGTGVLRQY
TRBV4-2 ASSHRPDEKLF
TRBV5-1 ASSEGSNNSPLH
TRBV19 ASKGGAGNTEAF
TRBV19 ASSYREWETQY
TRBV7-9 ASSYRGTGSLYEQY
TRBV30 ARRELVNTEAF
TRBV7-3 ASSATSQGKNEQY
TRBV7-8 ASSFDRGLYTEAF
TRBV15 ATSGTLYGYT
TRBV15 ATSREGGKGNTIY
TRBV27 ASRRQGWNNQPQH
TRBV5-6 ASSLGLAGSHGDTQY
TRBV19 ASRKGPSSYEQY
TRBV19 ASSIVQKSNQPQH
TRBV2 ASRDPGLAASTDTQY
TRBV19 ASSDRLAGEETQY
TRBV5-1 ASSLAPGLAGGNEQY
TRBV7-9 ASSLDSYGYT
TRBV30 AWTTSGQGIYT
TRBV7-3 ASSLGPGGSYEQY
TRBV5-4 ASTFAGNTEAF
TRBV10-3 AISEAAETQY
TRBV18 ASSPMPSGEVDTQY
TRBV5-1 ASSLRGPGQGNSPLH